This TCR beta chain comes out of a study of T cells in Graves' hyperthyroidism and ophthalmopathy (dated by TCRdb to between 2017 and 2020). Regarding the research as a whole: Peripheral blood samples were taken at initial diagnosis, before any treatment was given. The 75 to 100 discovery patients were randomly split 7:3 into training and test sets. After blood sampling, hyperthyroidism patients were treated with methimazole at a starting dose of 30 mg daily, and ophthalmopathy patients were treated with high-dose intravenous methylprednisolone. Prospective prediction of ophthalmopathy was tested in an independent validation cohort consisting of 18 to 20 hyperthyroidism patients and 17 patients who later progressed to ophthalmopathy. The paper describes TCR Vbeta CDR3 sequencing of 120 to 150 peripheral blood samples, made up of 40 to 45 ophthalmopathy patients, around 78 hyperthyroidism patients and 17 progressor patients. TCR V-J signatures able to tell the groups apart were searched for in a discovery cohort of 100 patients, of whom 40 to 45 had Graves' ophthalmopathy and 57 had stable Graves' hyperthyroidism. In more than 5 Graves' hyperthyroidism patients, the study also compared T-cell repertoires from thyroid tissue with T-cell repertoires from blood. General findings and caveats noted by the study authors: No statistical method was used to fix the sample size in advance, and group allocation was not hidden from the investigators. A model built on a 13 V-J signature distinguished ophthalmopathy from stable hyperthyroidism, reaching around 90% sensitivity and 81.08% specificity in cross-validation and 80%/75% in testing. Most expanded thyroid clonotypes (frequency above 0.001) were also detected in blood, suggesting blood repertoires may reflect thyroid immune responses. In validation, progression to ophthalmopathy was predicted by the model with nearly 71% sensitivity and roughly 76% specificity, a median of around 6.5 months before onset.

Moderately to severely active disease, a Clinical Activity Score of at least 3, a NOSPECS grade of at least 4, and a duration under 3 months were present in ophthalmopathy patients. Any patient with an uncontrolled infection, another autoimmune disease, pregnancy or lactation was excluded. Diagnoses were established on the basis of clinical symptoms, serum thyroxine and TRAb, thyroid ultrasound, and orbital computed tomography. Ficoll-Paque density gradient centrifugation was used to isolate PBMCs from about 10 ml of fresh peripheral blood. Trizol reagent was used to extract total RNA, and RNA quality was then checked on an Agilent 2100 Bioanalyzer. V is pared back by 5 bases and J by 8 bases, with 18 bases lying between the germline termini. Sequences LNHNV (CDR1) and YYDKDF (CDR2) are obtained from the germline V gene (reference sequence). Its CDR3 holds 15 amino acids, cysteine through phenylalanine. Only CDR3 DNA remains: 45 bases, in frame from the first base.

TCR beta CDR3 regions were amplified from RNA transcripts. For the first round of RT-PCR on the TCR CDR3, the HTBI primer set was used together with the Qiagen OneStep RT-PCR kit. The libraries were constructed in a second round of multiplex PCR and then size-selected and purified. Libraries were sequenced paired-end with 100 bp reads on an Illumina HiSeq2000. In the original analysis: Raw data were processed with SOAPnuke, discarding reads with adapters, uncalled bases, mean Phred below 15, or no exact constant-primer or identifier match. High-quality paired reads were merged using COPE v1.2.5, and each unique nucleotide sequence was defined as a clonotype. MiTCR v1.1 was used to align the clonotypes against IMGT TRBV, TRBD and TRBJ reference segments. The analysis included only V-J combinations with a frequency above 0.0001, which together covered approximately 99% of the repertoires. A TCS score was defined as the ratio of F50 (clonal expansion) to E x V (chaos), with BLOSUM62-based TCRdist applied between CDR3 peptides within each V-J. Welch's t-statistics and random forest reduced just over 500 V-J features to 10 to 15, which were used in a naive Bayes classifier (R e1071). In-frame beta chains were kept once TCRdb had trimmed the public reads at Q25 with fastp and called clones with MiXCR. Entries are consolidated by CDR3 protein sequence, retaining the most common genes and DNA. The V and J calls were determined by TCRdb, not by the authors. The sample table lists under 350,000 distinct CDR3 sequences, 15% to 20% of them with a count of one. The ten largest clones take up approximately 60% of the sample.

Notes on this clonotype: The target of this receptor is not known. No base quality values were provided; no much bigger clone lies one nucleotide off.

The chain couples TRBV15 to TRBJ1-4, with no confidently assigned D gene. Sequenced material: blood. This receptor was taken from a woman in her fifties or sixties with Graves' ophthalmopathy. The CDR3 protein: CATSDWERAEEKLFF. Read as DNA, the sequence is TGTGCCACCAGCGACTGGGAGCGTGCTGAGGAAAAACTGTTTTTT. This CDR3, with the reference TRBV15 and TRBJ1-4 proteins standing in past its ends, gives the full variable domain DAMVIQNPRYQVTQFGKPVTLSCSQTLNHNVMYWYQQKSSQAPKLLFHYYDKDFNNEADTPDNFQSRRPNTSFCFLDIRSPGLGDTAMYLCATSDWERAEEKLFFGSGTQLSVL.